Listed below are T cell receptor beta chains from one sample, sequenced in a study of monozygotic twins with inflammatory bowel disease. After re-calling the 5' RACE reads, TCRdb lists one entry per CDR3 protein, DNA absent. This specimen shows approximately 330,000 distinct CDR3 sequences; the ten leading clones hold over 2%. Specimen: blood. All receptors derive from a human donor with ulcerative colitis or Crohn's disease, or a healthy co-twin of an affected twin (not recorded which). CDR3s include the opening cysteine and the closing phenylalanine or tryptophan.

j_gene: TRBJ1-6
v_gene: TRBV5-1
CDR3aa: CASSFTGVNSPLHF

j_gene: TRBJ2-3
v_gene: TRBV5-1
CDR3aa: CASSLEGTPSKIITDTQYF

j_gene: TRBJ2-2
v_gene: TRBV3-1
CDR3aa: CASSPFTGTHTGELFF

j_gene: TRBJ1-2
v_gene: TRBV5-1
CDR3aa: CASSVGGRYGYTF

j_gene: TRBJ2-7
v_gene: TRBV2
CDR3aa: CASSAVQLGEGGLAGVRYEQYF

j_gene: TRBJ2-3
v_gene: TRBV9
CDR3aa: CASSVGDPTDTQYF

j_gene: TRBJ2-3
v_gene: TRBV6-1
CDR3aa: CASFPGSKLSTDTQYF

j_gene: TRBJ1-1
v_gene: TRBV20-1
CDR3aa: CSARDHGMNTEAFF

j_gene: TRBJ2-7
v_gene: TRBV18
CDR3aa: CASQRVAGDSYEQYF

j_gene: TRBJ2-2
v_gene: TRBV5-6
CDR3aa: CASRGGSNTGELFF

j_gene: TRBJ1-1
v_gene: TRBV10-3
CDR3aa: CAISPRETEAFF

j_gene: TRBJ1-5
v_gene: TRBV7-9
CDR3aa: CASSFGTTSNQPQHF

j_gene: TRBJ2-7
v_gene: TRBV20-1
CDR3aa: CSAGGQWNFREQYF

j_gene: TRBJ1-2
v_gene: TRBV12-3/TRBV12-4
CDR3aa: CASSFWSGGYTF

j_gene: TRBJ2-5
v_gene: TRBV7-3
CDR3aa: CASSTSGGVRETQYF

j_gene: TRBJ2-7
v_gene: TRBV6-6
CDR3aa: CASRGTGSEQYF

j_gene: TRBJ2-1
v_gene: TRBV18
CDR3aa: CASSPDYSYNEQFF

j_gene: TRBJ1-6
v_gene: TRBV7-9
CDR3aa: CASSLGTGSPLHF

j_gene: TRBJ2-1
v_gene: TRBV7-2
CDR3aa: CASSSLVTGEQFF

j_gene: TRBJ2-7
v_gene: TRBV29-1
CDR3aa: CSVRDSPYEQYF

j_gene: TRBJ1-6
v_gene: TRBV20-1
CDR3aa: CSAARGSPLHF

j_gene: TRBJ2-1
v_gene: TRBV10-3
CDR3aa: CAISESSNEQFF

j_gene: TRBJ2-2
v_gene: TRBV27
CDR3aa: CASSRWAGELFF

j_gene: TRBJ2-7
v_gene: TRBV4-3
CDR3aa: CASSLHRGLTYEQYF

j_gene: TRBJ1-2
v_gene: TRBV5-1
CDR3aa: CASSLESAYGYTF

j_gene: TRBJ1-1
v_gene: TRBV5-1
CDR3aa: CASSYYQGSGFEAFF

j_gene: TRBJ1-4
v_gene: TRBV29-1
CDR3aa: CSAAGTGEKLFF

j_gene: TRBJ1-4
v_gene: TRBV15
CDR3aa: CATSMGREEKLFF

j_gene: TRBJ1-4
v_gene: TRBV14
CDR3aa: CASRGRGDEKLFF

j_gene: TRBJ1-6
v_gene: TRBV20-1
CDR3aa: CSASPRATYNSPLHF

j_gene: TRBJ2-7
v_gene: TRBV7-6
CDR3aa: CASSLAGLASYEQYF

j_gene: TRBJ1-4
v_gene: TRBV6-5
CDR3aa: CASKLSEKLFF

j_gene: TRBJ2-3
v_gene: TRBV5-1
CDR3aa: CASGTGSTDTQYF

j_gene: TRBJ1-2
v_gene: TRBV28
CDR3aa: CASTNLGQINYGYTF

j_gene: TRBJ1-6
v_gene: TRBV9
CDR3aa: CASSVDQAPNSPLHF

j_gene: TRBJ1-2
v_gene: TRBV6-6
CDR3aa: CASQNRGGSYGYTF

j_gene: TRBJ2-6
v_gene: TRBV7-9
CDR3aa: CASSLESAGANVLTF

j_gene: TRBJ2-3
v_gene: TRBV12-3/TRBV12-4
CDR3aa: CASSLASGRTTDTQYF

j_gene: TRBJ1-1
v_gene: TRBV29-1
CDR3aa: CSVEALDRAHTEAFF

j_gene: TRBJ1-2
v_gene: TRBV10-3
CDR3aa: CAISPGPDRSYYGYTF

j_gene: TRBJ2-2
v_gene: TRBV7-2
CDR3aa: CASSLRLAAYSGELFF

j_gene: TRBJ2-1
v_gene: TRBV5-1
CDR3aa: CASSPAGHSSYNEQFF

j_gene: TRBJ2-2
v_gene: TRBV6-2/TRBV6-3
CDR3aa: CASRMTGVTGELFF

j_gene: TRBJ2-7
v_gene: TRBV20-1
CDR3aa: CSEARGARENEQYF

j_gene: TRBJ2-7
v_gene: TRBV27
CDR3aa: CASSTPYEQYF

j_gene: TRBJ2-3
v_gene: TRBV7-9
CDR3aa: CASSLAGGRGDTQYF

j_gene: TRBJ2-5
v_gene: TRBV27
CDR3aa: CASSRYSGETQYF

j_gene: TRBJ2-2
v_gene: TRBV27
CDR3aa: CASSTIAKTGELFF

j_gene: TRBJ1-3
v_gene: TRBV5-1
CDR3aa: CASSFSGTASGNTIYF